Each of the 7 T cell receptor beta chains below was sequenced from the same sample in a study of cytomegalovirus exposure and HLA in healthy donors. PCR was performed using 60 Vbeta and 13 Jbeta primers. Sequencing used immunoSEQ multiplex PCR; TCRdb keeps in-frame clones, though not all of them. The sample includes fewer than 250,000 clones, around 76% of them seen just once. Sequencing used PBMCs. The receptors stem from a man aged 35 to 55 in good health and CMV-seropositive.

The rearrangement uses TRBV30 and TRBJ1-5, with TRBD1 as a possible D gene (6 bases). V was pared by 5 bases and J by 5 bases, with 13 bases between. The CDR3 spans 13 residues. The germline V gene has CDR1 GTSNPN and CDR2 SVGIG (reference sequence). The CDR3 here is CAWATGLDQPQHF. The CDR3 coding sequence is TGTGCCTGGGCAACAGGGTTGGATCAGCCCCAGCATTTT.

This chain links TRBV6-5 with TRBJ2-2; weak D call: TRBD2 (7 bases). CDR1 and CDR2 (germline): MNHEY, SVGAGI. The CDR3 extends over 14 amino acids. Trimming took 6 bases from V and 10 from J, leaving 18 bases between them. The CDR3 loop reads CASSTLQGGMELFF. The CDR3 DNA reads as TGTGCCAGCAGCACTTTACAGGGAGGGATGGAGCTGTTTTTT.

The chain links TRBV10-3 to TRBJ2-3, with 7 positions matching TRBD2. CDR1 is ENHRY and CDR2 is SYGVKD in the germline V gene. V was pared by 6 bases and J by 4 bases, with 4 bases of the junction left unmatched. The CDR3 sequence is 13 residues long. CDR3 protein: CAISGGTADTQYF. The DNA for the CDR3 is TGTGCCATCAGCGGGGGGACGGCAGATACGCAGTATTTT.

The chain uses TRBV5-6 and TRBJ1-2, with D unclear. The CDR3 spans 14 residues. Germline CDR1 SGHDT, CDR2 YYEEEE. The V end lost 0 bases, the J end lost 3 bases, and 9 bases lay between the germline ends. The DNA of the CDR3 is TGTGCCAGCAGCTTGGATCAAGCCCACTATGGCTACACCTTC. It translates to CASSLDQAHYGYTF.

The chain links TRBV27 to TRBJ1-2, with 7 bases that match TRBD1. Germline CDR1 and CDR2: MNHEY and SMNVEV (reference sequence). J was trimmed by 3 bases and V by 5 bases; bases with no gene match: 12. This CDR3 has 16 amino acids. CDR3 loop: CASSARQGSLDYGYTF. CDR3 DNA: TGTGCCAGCAGTGCCCGACAGGGATCTCTGGACTATGGCTACACCTTC.

This clone is a singleton in its sample. The chain combines TRBV5-1 with TRBJ1-1; TRBD1 is a possible D gene (5 bases). Trimming took 1 base from V and 2 from J, leaving 9 bases between them. The CDR3 covers 14 residues. The germline gives CDR1 SGHRS, CDR2 YFSETQ. DNA for the CDR3: TGCGCCAGCAGCTTGACAGGACCAAACACTGAAGCTTTCTTT. It is translated as CASSLTGPNTEAFF. Complete variable domain (other parts from reference TRBV5-1 and TRBJ1-1): KAGVTQTPRYLIKTRGQQVTLSCSPISGHRSVSWYQQTPGQGLQFLFEYFSETQRNKGNFPGRFSGRQFSNSRSEMNVSTLELGDSALYLCASSLTGPNTEAFFGQGTRLTVV.

The V gene is TRBV11-2, the J gene TRBJ1-4; no clear D. The CDR3 extends over 14 amino acids. The V and J ends lost 0 bases and 4 bases respectively, with 6 bases between them. Germline V gene lookup returns CDR1 SGHAT and CDR2 FQNNGV. The CDR3 sequence is CASSLDRLNEKLFF. The CDR3 DNA reads as TGTGCCAGCAGCTTAGACAGACTTAATGAAAAACTGTTTTTT.